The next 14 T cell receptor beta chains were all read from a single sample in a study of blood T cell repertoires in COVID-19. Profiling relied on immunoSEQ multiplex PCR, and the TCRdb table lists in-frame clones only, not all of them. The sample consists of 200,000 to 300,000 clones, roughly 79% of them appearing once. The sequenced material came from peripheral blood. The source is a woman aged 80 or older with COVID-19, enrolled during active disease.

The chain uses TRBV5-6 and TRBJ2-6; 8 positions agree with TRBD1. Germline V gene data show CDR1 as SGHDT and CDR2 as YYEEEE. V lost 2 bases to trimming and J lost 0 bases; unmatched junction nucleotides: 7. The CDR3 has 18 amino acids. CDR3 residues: CASSLTPGGGSGANVLTF. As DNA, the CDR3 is TGTGCCAGCAGCTTAACCCCAGGGGGCGGCTCTGGGGCCAACGTCCTGACTTTC.

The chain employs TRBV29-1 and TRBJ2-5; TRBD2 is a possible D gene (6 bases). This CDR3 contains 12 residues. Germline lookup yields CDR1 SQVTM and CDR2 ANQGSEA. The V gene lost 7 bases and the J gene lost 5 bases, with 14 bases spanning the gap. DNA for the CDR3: TGCAGCGGTCGTAGTGGGGGGGAGACCCAGTACTTC. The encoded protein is CSGRSGGETQYF.

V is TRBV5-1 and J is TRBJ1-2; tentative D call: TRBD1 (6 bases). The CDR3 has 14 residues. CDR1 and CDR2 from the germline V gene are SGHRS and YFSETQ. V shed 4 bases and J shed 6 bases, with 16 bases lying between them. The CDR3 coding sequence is TGCGCCAGCAGCCCGAGGGGGGGGATGGATGGCTACACCTTC. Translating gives CASSPRGGMDGYTF.

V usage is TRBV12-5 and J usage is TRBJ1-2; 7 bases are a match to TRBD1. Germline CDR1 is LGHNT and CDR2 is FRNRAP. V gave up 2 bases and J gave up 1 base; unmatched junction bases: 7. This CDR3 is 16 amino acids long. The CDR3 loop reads CASGLHPRDSNYGYTF. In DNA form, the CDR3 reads TGTGCTAGTGGTTTGCACCCACGGGACAGTAACTATGGCTACACCTTC. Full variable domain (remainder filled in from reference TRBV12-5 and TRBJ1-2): DARVTQTPRHKVTEMGQEVTMRCQPILGHNTVFWYRQTMMQGLELLAYFRNRAPLDDSGMPKDRFSAEMPDATLATLKIQPSEPRDSAVYFCASGLHPRDSNYGYTFGSGTRLTVV.

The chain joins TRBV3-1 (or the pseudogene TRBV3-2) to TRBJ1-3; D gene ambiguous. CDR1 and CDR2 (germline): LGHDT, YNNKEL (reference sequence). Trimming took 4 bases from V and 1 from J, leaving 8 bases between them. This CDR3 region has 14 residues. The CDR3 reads CASSPDNSGNTIYF. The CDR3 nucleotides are TGTGCCAGCAGCCCAGATAATTCTGGAAACACCATATATTTT.

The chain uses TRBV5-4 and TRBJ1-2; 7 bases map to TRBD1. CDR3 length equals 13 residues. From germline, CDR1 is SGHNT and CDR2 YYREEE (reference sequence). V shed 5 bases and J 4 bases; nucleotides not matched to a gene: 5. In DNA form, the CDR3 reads TGTGCCAGCAGGGGGGACAGTTCCTATGGCTACACCTTC. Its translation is CASRGDSSYGYTF.

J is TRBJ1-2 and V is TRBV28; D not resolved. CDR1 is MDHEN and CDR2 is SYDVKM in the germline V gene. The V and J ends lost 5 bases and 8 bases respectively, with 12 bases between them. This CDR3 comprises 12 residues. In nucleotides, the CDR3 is TGTGCCAGCAGTGAAGAGATTAAGGGCTACACCTTC. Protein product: CASSEEIKGYTF.

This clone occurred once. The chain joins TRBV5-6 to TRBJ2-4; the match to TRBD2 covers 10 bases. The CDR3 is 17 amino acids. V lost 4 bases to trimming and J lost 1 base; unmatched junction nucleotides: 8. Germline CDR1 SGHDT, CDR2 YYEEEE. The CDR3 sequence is CASSPGLAEKAKNIQYF. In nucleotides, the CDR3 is TGTGCCAGCAGCCCCGGACTAGCGGAGAAGGCCAAAAACATTCAGTACTTC.

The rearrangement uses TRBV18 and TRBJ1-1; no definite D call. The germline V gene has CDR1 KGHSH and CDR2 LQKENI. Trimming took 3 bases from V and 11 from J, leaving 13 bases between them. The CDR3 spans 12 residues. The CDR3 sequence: CASSPRVPWAFF. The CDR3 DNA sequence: TGTGCCAGCTCACCCCGGGTCCCTTGGGCTTTCTTT. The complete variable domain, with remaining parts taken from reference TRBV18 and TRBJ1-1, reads NAGVMQNPRHLVRRRGQEARLRCSPMKGHSHVYWYRQLPEEGLKFMVYLQKENIIDESGMPKERFSAEFPKEGPSILRIQQVVRGDSAAYFCASSPRVPWAFFGQGTRLTVV.

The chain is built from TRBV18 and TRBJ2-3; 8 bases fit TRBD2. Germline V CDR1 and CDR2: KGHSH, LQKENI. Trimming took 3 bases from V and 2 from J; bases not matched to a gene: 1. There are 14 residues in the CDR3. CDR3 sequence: CASSPSGVTDTQYF. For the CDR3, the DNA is TGTGCCAGCTCACCTAGCGGGGTCACAGATACGCAGTATTTT. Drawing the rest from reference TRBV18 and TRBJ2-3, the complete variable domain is NAGVMQNPRHLVRRRGQEARLRCSPMKGHSHVYWYRQLPEEGLKFMVYLQKENIIDESGMPKERFSAEFPKEGPSILRIQQVVRGDSAAYFCASSPSGVTDTQYFGPGTRLTVL.

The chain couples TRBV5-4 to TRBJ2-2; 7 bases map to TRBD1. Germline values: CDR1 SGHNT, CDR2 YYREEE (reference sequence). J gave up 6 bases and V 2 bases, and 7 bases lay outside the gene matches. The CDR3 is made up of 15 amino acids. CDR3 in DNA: TGTGCCAGCAGCTTACAGGACAGGTTATCCGGGGAGCTGTTTTTT. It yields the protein CASSLQDRLSGELFF.

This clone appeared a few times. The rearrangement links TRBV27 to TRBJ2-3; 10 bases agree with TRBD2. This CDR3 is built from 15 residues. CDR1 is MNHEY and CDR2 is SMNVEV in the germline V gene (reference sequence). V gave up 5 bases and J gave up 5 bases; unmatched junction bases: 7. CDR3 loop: CASSISGGAGDTQYF. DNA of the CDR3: TGTGCCAGCAGTATCAGCGGGGGGGCCGGAGATACGCAGTATTTT.

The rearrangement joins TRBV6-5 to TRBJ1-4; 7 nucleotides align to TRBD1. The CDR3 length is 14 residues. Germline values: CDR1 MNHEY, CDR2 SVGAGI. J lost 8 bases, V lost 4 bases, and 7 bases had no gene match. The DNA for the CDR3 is TGTGCCAGCAGTTCCTTCGGGACAGCCGAAAAACTGTTTTTT. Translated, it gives CASSSFGTAEKLFF.

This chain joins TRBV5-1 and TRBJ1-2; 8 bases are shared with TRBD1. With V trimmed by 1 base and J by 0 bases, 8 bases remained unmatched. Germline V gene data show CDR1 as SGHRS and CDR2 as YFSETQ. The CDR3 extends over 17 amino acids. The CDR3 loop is CASSLLSGGDSNYGYTF. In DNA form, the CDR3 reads TGCGCCAGCAGCTTGCTATCAGGGGGCGACTCTAACTATGGCTACACCTTC.